One sample yielded the 18 T cell receptor beta chains listed below, sequenced in a study of shared clonotypes between healthy human individuals. Naivety among CD8 cells was defined by CD45RO negativity and positive CCR7 selection, thereby excluding terminally differentiated effector memory CD45RA+ cells. Only in-frame clones appear in the TCRdb table, and some are missing; sequencing was by immunoSEQ multiplex PCR. The table shows roughly 1,800,000 clones, with 85% to 95% occurring only once. The sample was naive CD8+ T cells sorted from blood. Every receptor here comes from a young man in good health.

The chain employs TRBV9 and TRBJ2-1, with a weak D call TRBD2 (6 bases). V lost 0 bases to trimming and J lost 8 bases, with 12 bases between them. The CDR3 sequence is 14 residues long. Germline CDR1 reads SGDLS; CDR2 reads YYNGEE. The CDR3 loop is CASSVETSWDEQFF. CDR3 nucleotides: TGTGCCAGCAGCGTAGAGACTAGTTGGGATGAGCAGTTCTTC.

The chain recombines TRBV27 with TRBJ2-7; maybe TRBD1 (5 bases). The CDR3 runs to 14 residues. Germline assignment: CDR1 MNHEY and CDR2 SMNVEV (reference sequence). Deletions cut 3 bases from V and 3 bases from J, with 12 bases between. CDR3 sequence: CASSLGQVGYEQYF. Written as DNA, the CDR3 is TGTGCCAGCAGTTTGGGGCAGGTGGGCTACGAGCAGTACTTC.

The chain has TRBV7-2 and TRBJ2-7, with 9 nucleotides matching TRBD2. This CDR3 contains 16 residues. With 5 bases clipped from V and 5 bases from J, the junction kept 13 bases outside the gene matches. In germline, CDR1 is SGHTA, CDR2 FQGNSA. CDR3 sequence reads: CASSGEAAGGNDEQYF. CDR3 sequence (DNA): TGTGCCAGCAGCGGAGAGGCAGCGGGGGGCAACGACGAGCAGTACTTC.

Only one count was recorded for this clone. CDR3: CASSHRDGSQETQYF. CDR3 DNA sequence: TGTGCCAGCAGTCACCGGGACGGATCACAAGAGACCCAGTACTTC. The chain carries TRBV6-5 and TRBJ2-5; tentatively, D is TRBD1 or TRBD2 (5 bases each). With 5 bases removed from V and 2 bases from J, the gap between germline ends came to 15 bases. CDR1 and CDR2 from the germline V gene are MNHEY and SVGAGI. The CDR3 contains 15 residues.

V and J are TRBV18 and TRBJ2-7; 7 bases align to TRBD1. The V gene end was trimmed by 5 bases and the J gene end by 6 bases; junction bases not matched to a gene: 4. Per germline, CDR1 KGHSH and CDR2 LQKENI. The CDR3 is 12 residues long. The CDR3: CASSVSGGEQYF. CDR3 nucleotide sequence: TGTGCCAGCTCAGTATCAGGGGGCGAGCAGTACTTC.

The chain combines TRBV28 with TRBJ2-1, with unresolved D. Looked up from germline, CDR1 is MDHEN and CDR2 is SYDVKM. CDR3 length: 15 residues. The V gene lost 2 bases and the J gene lost 0 bases, with 8 bases spanning the gap. CDR3 sequence: CASSLERFSYNEQFF. The CDR3 DNA follows: TGTGCCAGCAGTTTAGAACGGTTCTCCTACAATGAGCAGTTCTTC.

V gene TRBV11-3 combines with J gene TRBJ2-5; D ambiguous. The CDR3 is 13 residues long. CDR1 and CDR2 (germline): SGHNT, YENEEA. Trimming removed 5 bases at V and 5 bases at J, with 12 bases between. The CDR3 nucleotides read TGTGCCAGCAGCCTACACGTCGGGGAGACCCAGTACTTC. It codes for CASSLHVGETQYF.

The rearrangement uses TRBV7-2 and TRBJ1-1, with TRBD1 as a possible D gene (5 bases). CDR3 length: 13 residues. V dropped 2 bases and J dropped 3 bases, with 7 bases sitting between them. Germline CDR1 and CDR2: SGHTA and FQGNSA. CDR3 protein: CASSLQGHTEAFF. Here the CDR3 DNA reads TGTGCCAGCAGCTTACAGGGTCACACTGAAGCTTTCTTT.

The genes are TRBV2 and TRBJ2-3; D is perhaps TRBD1 (5 bases). The CDR3 has 16 residues. From germline, CDR1 is SNHLY and CDR2 FYNNEI. V lost 6 bases and J lost 0, with 16 bases in between. CDR3 sequence reads: CASRRSTTVSTDTQYF. CDR3 coding DNA: TGTGCCAGCAGAAGAAGTACGACAGTTAGCACAGATACGCAGTATTTT.

This clone was observed once. The chain couples TRBV5-1 to TRBJ2-1; D unclear. CDR3 length equals 14 residues. Trimming removed 0 bases from V and 7 bases from J, with 11 bases in between. Germline assignment: CDR1 SGHRS and CDR2 YFSETQ. The DNA of the CDR3 is TGCGCCAGCAGCTTGGGTGCGATCGGAAATGAGCAGTTCTTC. Protein product: CASSLGAIGNEQFF.

The chain employs TRBV11-2 and TRBJ2-3, with D perhaps assigned TRBD1 or TRBD2 (6 bases each). The CDR3 is 16 residues long. The V end was cut by 0 bases, the J end by 4 bases, with 14 bases between. Germline V gives CDR1 SGHAT, CDR2 FQNNGV. CDR3 sequence (DNA): TGTGCCAGCAGCTTAGATTCGGAGGGGGAGGCAGATACGCAGTATTTT. It yields the protein CASSLDSEGEADTQYF.

The CDR3 sequence is CASSTGRYMNTEAFF. Here the CDR3 DNA reads TGTGCCAGCAGTACAGGACGGTACATGAACACTGAAGCTTTCTTT. The chain uses TRBV27 and TRBJ1-1; weak D call: TRBD1 (5 bases). Deletions cut 5 bases from V and 0 bases from J, with 13 bases between. The CDR3 contains 15 residues. Per the germline V gene, CDR1 is MNHEY and CDR2 is SMNVEV (reference sequence).

This rearrangement joins TRBV7-8 to TRBJ1-2; D gene uncertain. The CDR3 loop spans 15 amino acids. V was clipped by 1 base and J by 3 bases, with 12 bases between them. CDR1 SGHVS and CDR2 FQNEAQ come from the germline V gene. The CDR3 DNA is TGTGCCAGCAGCTTAGGCCCAGGACGGTACTATGGCTACACCTTC. The encoded protein is CASSLGPGRYYGYTF.

This chain joins TRBV4-1 and TRBJ1-2; D gene ambiguous. Germline V lookup: CDR1 MGHRA, CDR2 YSYEKL. The V gene lost 0 bases and the J gene lost 4 bases, with 12 bases spanning the gap. The CDR3 is 15 residues long. CDR3 amino acids: CASSQETRLGYGYTF. For the CDR3, the DNA is TGCGCCAGCAGCCAAGAAACCAGGTTGGGCTATGGCTACACCTTC.

The chain employs TRBV4-1 and TRBJ2-2; weak D call: TRBD1 (5 bases). CDR1 and CDR2 from the germline V gene are MGHRA and YSYEKL. V dropped 1 base and J dropped 1 base, with 13 bases sitting between them. CDR3 length: 17 residues. The CDR3 region is CASSQAPWGENTGELFF. CDR3 coding DNA: TGCGCCAGCAGCCAAGCACCCTGGGGCGAGAACACCGGGGAGCTGTTTTTT.

The chain recombines TRBV28 with TRBJ1-1, with no clear D. V was cut by 2 bases and J by 5 bases, with 12 bases left in between. Looked up from germline, CDR1 is MDHEN and CDR2 is SYDVKM. The CDR3 is 14 residues long. CDR3 in DNA: TGTGCCAGCAGTTTAGGCCTCCCTGTAACTGAAGCTTTCTTT. It yields the protein CASSLGLPVTEAFF.

This chain uses TRBV7-9 with TRBJ2-2; D may match TRBD1 or TRBD2 (6 bases each). The germline V gene has CDR1 SEHNR and CDR2 FQNEAQ (reference sequence). Trimming removed 11 bases at V and 6 bases at J, with 13 bases between. This CDR3 is 12 amino acids long. The CDR3 loop reads CAGGPRAGELFF. The CDR3 DNA sequence: TGTGCCGGGGGGCCGCGGGCCGGGGAGCTGTTTTTT.

The CDR3 nucleotides are TGTGCCATCAGCACCCCCGGGACAGGGTCGGCCGGGGAGCTGTTTTTT. Translation: CAISTPGTGSAGELFF. V is TRBV10-3 and J is TRBJ2-2, with 9 positions matching TRBD1. Germline CDR1 and CDR2: ENHRY and SYGVKD. The J segment lost 6 bases and the V segment lost 6 bases, leaving 11 bases of the junction unmatched. This CDR3 comprises 16 residues.